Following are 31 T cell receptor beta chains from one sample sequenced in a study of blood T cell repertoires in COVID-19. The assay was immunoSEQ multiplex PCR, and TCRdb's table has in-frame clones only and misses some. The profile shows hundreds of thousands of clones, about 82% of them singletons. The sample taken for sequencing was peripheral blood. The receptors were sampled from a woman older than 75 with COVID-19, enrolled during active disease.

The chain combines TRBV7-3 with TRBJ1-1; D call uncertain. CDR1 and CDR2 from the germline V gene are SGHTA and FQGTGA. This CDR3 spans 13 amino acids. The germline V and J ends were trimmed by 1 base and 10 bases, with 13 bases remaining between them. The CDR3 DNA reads TGTGCCAGCAGCTTAAATGCCGGGGTGGGAGCTTTCTTT. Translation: CASSLNAGVGAFF. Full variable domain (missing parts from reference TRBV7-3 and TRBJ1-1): GAGVSQTPSNKVTEKGKYVELRCDPISGHTALYWYRQSLGQGPEFLIYFQGTGAADDSGLPNDRFFAVRPEGSVSTLKIQRTERGDSAVYLCASSLNAGVGAFFGQGTRLTVV.

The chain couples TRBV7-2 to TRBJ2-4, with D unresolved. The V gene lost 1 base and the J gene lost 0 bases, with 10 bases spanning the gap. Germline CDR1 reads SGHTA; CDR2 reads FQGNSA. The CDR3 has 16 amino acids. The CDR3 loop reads CASSLGRRLAKNIQYF. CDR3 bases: TGTGCCAGCAGCTTAGGGCGTCGACTAGCCAAAAACATTCAGTACTTC.

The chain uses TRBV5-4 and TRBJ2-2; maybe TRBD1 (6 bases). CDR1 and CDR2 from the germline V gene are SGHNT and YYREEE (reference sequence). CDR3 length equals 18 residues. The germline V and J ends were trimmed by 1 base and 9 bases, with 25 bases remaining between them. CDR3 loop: CASSLYTGSINERRELFF. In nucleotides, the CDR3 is TGTGCCAGCAGCTTGTACACAGGGTCCATTAATGAGAGGAGGGAGCTGTTTTTT. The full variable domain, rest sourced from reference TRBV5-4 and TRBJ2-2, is ETGVTQSPTHLIKTRGQQVTLRCSSQSGHNTVSWYQQALGQGPQFIFQYYREEENGRGNFPPRFSGLQFPNYSSELNVNALELDDSALYLCASSLYTGSINERRELFFGEGSRLTVL.

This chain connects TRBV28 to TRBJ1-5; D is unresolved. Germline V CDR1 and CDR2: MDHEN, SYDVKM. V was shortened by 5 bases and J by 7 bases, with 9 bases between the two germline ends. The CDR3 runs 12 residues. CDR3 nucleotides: TGTGCCAGCAGTCCCCCCGGGCAGCCCCAGCATTTT. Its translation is CASSPPGQPQHF.

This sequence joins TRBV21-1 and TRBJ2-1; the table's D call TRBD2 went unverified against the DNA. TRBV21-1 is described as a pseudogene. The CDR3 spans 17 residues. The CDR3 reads CASSYPGTSGGANEQFF. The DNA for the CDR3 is TGTGCCAGCAGTTACCCCGGGACTAGCGGGGGGGCCAATGAGCAGTTCTTC.

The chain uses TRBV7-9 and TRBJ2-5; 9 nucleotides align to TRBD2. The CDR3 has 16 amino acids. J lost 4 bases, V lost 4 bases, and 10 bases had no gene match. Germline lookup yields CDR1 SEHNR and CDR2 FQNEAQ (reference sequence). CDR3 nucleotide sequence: TGTGCCAGCAGCTCCCCGGGTAGCGGGGGATCAGAGACCCAGTACTTC. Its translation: CASSSPGSGGSETQYF.

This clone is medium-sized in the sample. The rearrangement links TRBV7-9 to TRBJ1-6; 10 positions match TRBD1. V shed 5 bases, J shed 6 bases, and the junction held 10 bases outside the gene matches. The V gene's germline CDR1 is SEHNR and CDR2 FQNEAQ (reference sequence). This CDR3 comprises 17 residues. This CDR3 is CASSTHDRQGANSPLHF. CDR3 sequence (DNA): TGTGCCAGCAGCACCCACGACAGACAGGGGGCTAATTCACCCCTCCACTTT.

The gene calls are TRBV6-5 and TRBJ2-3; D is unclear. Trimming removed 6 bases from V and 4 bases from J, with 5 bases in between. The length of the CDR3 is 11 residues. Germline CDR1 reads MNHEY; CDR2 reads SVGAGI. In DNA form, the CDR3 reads TGTGCCAGCAGGTCAGCAGATACGCAGTATTTT. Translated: CASRSADTQYF.

The CDR3 is CASSYGGPADTQYF. The CDR3 nucleotides read TGTGCCAGCAGCTACGGGGGGCCGGCAGATACGCAGTATTTT. The chain couples TRBV7-2 to TRBJ2-3; possibly TRBD2 for D (7 bases). Trimming removed 4 bases at V and 4 bases at J, with 12 bases between. The CDR3 has 14 residues. CDR1 and CDR2 from the germline V gene are SGHTA and FQGNSA.

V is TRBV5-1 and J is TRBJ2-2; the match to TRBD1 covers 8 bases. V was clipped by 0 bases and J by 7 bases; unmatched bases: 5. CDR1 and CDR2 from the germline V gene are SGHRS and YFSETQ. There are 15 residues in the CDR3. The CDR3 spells CASSLETGVGGELFF. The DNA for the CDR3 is TGCGCCAGCAGCTTGGAGACAGGGGTAGGCGGGGAGCTGTTTTTT. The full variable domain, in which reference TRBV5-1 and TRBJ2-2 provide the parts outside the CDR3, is KAGVTQTPRYLIKTRGQQVTLSCSPISGHRSVSWYQQTPGQGLQFLFEYFSETQRNKGNFPGRFSGRQFSNSRSEMNVSTLELGDSALYLCASSLETGVGGELFFGEGSRLTVL.

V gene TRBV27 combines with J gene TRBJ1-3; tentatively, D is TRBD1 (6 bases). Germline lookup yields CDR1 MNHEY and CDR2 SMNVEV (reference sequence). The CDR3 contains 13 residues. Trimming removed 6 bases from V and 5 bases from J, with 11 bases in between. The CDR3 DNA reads TGTGCCAGCAGGACCACAGGGAGAAACACCATATATTTT. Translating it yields CASRTTGRNTIYF.

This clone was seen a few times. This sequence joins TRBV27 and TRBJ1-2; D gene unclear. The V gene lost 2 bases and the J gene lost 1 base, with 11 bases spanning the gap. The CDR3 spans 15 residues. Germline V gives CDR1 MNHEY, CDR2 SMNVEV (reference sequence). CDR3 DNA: TGTGCCAGCAGTTTAAGTACAGCCAATAACTATGGCTACACCTTC. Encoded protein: CASSLSTANNYGYTF.

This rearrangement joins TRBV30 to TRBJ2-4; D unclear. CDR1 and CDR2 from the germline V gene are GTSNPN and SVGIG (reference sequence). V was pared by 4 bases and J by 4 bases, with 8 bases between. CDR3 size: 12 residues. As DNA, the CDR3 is TGTGCCTGGACCGCCGGGAAAAACATTCAGTACTTC. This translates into CAWTAGKNIQYF.

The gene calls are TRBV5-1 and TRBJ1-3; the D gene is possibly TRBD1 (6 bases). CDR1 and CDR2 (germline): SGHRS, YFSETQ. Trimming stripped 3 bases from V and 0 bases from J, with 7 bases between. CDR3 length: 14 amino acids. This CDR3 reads CASSSDSSGNTIYF. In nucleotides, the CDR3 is TGCGCCAGCAGCTCGGACAGCTCTGGAAACACCATATATTTT.

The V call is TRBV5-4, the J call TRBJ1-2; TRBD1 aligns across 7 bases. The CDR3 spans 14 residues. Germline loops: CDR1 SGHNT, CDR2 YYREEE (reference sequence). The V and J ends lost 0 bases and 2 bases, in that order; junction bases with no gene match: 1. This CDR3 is CASSLAGGNYGYTF. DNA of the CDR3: TGTGCCAGCAGCTTGGCAGGGGGGAACTATGGCTACACCTTC.

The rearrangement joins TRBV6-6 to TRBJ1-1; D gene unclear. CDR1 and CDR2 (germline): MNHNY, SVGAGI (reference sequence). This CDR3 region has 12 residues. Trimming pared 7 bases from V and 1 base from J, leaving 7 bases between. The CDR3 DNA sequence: TGTGCCAGCAAAGTGGCGAACACTGAAGCTTTCTTT. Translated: CASKVANTEAFF.

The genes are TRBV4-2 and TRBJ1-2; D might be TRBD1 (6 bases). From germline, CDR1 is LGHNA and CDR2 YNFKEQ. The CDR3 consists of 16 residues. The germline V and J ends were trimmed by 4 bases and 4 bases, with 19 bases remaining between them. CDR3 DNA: TGTGCCAGCAGCCCAGAGGGGGGGGCGCTTATCTATGGCTACACCTTC. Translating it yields CASSPEGGALIYGYTF.

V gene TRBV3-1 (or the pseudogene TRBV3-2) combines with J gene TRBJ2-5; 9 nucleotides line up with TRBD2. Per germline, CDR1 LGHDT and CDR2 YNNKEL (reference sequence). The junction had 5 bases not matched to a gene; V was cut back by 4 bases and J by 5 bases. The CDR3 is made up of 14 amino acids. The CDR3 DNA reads TGTGCCAGCAGCCTTAGCGGGGGCGGGGAGACCCAGTACTTC. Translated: CASSLSGGGETQYF.

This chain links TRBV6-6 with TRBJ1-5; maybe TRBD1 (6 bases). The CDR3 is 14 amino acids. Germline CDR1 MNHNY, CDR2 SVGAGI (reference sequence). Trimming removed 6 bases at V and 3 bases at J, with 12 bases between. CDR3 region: CASRPGQPNQPQHF. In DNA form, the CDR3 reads TGTGCCAGCAGGCCCGGACAGCCCAATCAGCCCCAGCATTTT.

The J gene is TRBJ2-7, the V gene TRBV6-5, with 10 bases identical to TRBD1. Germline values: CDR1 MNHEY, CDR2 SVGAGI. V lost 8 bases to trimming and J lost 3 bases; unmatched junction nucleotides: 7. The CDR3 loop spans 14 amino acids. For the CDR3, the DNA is TGTGCCAGCTGCCGAGGGGACAGGGGCTACGAGCAGTACTTC. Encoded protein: CASCRGDRGYEQYF.

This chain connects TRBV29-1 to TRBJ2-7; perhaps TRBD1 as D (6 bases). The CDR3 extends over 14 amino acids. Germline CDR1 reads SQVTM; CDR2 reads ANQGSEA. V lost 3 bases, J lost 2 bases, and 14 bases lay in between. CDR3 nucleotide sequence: TGCAGCGTTGACGGGGCAGGGGACCCCTACGAGCAGTACGTC. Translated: CSVDGAGDPYEQYV.

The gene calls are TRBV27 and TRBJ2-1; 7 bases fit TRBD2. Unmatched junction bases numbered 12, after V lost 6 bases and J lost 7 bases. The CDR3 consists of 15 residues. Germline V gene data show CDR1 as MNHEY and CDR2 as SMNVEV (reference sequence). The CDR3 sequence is CASRSLGGGENEQFF. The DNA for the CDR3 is TGTGCCAGCAGATCTCTTGGGGGAGGGGAGAATGAGCAGTTCTTC.

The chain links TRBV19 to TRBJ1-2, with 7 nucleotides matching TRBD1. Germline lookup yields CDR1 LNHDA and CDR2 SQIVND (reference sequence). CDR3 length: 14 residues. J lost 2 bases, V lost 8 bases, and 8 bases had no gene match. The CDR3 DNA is TGTGCCAGTCAAAAAGGGGGCGCGAACTATGGCTACACCTTC. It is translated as CASQKGGANYGYTF.

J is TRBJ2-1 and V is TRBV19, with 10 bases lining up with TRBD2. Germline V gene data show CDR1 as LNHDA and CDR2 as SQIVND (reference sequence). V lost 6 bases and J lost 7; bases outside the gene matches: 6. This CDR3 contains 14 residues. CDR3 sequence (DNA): TGTGCCAGTAGCCAGCGGGGGGGCAGAAATGAGCAGTTCTTC. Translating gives CASSQRGGRNEQFF.

In DNA form, the CDR3 reads TGTGCCATCAGTGAGTCCTGGACAGATGGCTACACCTTC. This translates into CAISESWTDGYTF. The chain carries TRBV10-3 and TRBJ1-2; possible D gene TRBD1, 6 bases. V was trimmed by 0 bases and J by 6 bases, leaving 8 bases between them. The V gene's germline CDR1 is ENHRY and CDR2 SYGVKD. The CDR3 contains 13 residues.

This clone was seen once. The CDR3 sequence: CASSRPDRGDTQYF. CDR3 nucleotides: TGCGCCAGCAGCCGACCCGACAGGGGGGATACGCAGTATTTT. This rearrangement joins TRBV4-1 to TRBJ2-3, with 9 bases that match TRBD1. The CDR3 totals 14 residues. The germline gives CDR1 MGHRA, CDR2 YSYEKL. V shed 4 bases and J 6 bases; nucleotides not matched to a gene: 5.

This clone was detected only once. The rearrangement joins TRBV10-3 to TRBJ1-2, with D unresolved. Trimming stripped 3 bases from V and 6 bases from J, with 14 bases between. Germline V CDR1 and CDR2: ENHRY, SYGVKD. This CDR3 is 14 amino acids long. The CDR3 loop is CAISESRGIDGYTF. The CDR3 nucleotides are TGTGCCATCAGTGAAAGTCGAGGGATCGATGGCTACACCTTC.

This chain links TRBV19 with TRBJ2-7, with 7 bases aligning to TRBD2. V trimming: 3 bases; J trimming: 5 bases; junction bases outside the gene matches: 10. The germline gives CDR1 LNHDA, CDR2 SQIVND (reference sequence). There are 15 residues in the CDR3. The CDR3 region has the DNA TGTGCCAGTAGTATCGCGGGGCGGGGGAGTAACGAGCAGTACTTC. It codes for CASSIAGRGSNEQYF.

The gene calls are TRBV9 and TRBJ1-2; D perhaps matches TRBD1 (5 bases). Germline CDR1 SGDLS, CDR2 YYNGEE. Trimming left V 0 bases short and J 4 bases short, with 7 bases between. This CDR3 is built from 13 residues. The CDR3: CASSVETAYGYTF. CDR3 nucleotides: TGTGCCAGCAGCGTAGAGACAGCCTATGGCTACACCTTC. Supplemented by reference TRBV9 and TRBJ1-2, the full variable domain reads DSGVTQTPKHLITATGQRVTLRCSPRSGDLSVYWYQQSLDQGLQFLIQYYNGEERAKGNILERFSAQQFPDLHSELNLSSLELGDSALYFCASSVETAYGYTFGSGTRLTVV.

CDR3 loop: CASSLGSGANYGYTF. CDR3 DNA sequence: TGTGCCAGCAGTTTAGGGTCAGGGGCTAACTATGGCTACACCTTC. This rearrangement joins TRBV27 to TRBJ1-2, with a possible D match to TRBD1 (6 bases). Trimming removed 2 bases at V and 0 bases at J, with 10 bases between. CDR3 length: 15 amino acids. Germline V lookup: CDR1 MNHEY, CDR2 SMNVEV (reference sequence).

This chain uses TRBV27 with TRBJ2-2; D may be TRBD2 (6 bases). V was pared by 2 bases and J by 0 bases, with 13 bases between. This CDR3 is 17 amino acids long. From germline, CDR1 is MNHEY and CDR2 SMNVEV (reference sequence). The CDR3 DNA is TGTGCCAGCAGTTTAAAGCGGGCTAGCGCGAACACCGGGGAGCTGTTTTTT. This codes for CASSLKRASANTGELFF.